Reported below is one T cell receptor (beta chain). The entry originates in a study of T cell responses to AZD1222 COVID-19 vaccine. Germline CDR1 and CDR2: MDHEN and SYDVKM. The CDR3 loop spans 14 amino acids. The germline V and J ends were trimmed by 6 bases and 4 bases, with 13 bases remaining between them. Profiling relied on immunoSEQ multiplex PCR, and the TCRdb table lists in-frame clones only, not all of them. Here the sample spans tens of thousands of clones, over 70% being singletons. The chain uses TRBV28 and TRBJ2-1, with D possibly matching TRBD1 (6 bases). The receptor comes from an adult who received the AZD1222 COVID-19 vaccine. The input for sequencing was peripheral blood, taken 28 days after the second AZD1222 dose. CDR3 DNA sequence: TGTGCCAGCAGAACCGGGACACAATACAATGAGCAGTTCTTC. It codes for CASRTGTQYNEQFF.